The source of this T cell receptor (beta chain) is a study of T cell changes during pregnancy in multiple sclerosis (dated by TCRdb to between 2018 and 2021). Turning to the overall study: Changes in the T cell repertoire over the course of pregnancy were examined in this study in women with multiple sclerosis.

Notes on this clone: What antigen it recognizes has not been identified. No base-level quality is on record; no much larger clone is a single base apart.

The library was generated by the immunoSEQ multiplex PCR assay. Held by TCRdb, this immuneACCESS table contains in-frame sequences only and omits some clones. Under half of the omission traces to an unresolved V gene where checked; the cause of the rest is unknown. Across this sample there are more than 90,000 clones, with 91% seen only once. In total, the top ten clones hold 2.5% to 3.5% of the sample. From a lookup of the germline V gene, CDR1 and CDR2 are MDHEN and SYDVKM. The CDR3 has 13 amino acids, counting the end cysteine and phenylalanine. The sequence is cut down to CDR3 DNA, 39 bases in frame from base 1. V lost 6 bases and J lost 7 bases; the stretch between them is 14 bases long.

Source: peripheral blood, taken in the second trimester of pregnancy. The chain joins TRBV28 to TRBJ2-3, with TRBD1 perhaps the D gene, on 5 matching bases. This TCR derives from a female donor with multiple sclerosis, enrolled in a pregnancy study. The DNA reads TGTGCCAGCAGCCTTGGGGCTACATATACGCAGTATTTT. The resulting protein is CASSLGATYTQYF.